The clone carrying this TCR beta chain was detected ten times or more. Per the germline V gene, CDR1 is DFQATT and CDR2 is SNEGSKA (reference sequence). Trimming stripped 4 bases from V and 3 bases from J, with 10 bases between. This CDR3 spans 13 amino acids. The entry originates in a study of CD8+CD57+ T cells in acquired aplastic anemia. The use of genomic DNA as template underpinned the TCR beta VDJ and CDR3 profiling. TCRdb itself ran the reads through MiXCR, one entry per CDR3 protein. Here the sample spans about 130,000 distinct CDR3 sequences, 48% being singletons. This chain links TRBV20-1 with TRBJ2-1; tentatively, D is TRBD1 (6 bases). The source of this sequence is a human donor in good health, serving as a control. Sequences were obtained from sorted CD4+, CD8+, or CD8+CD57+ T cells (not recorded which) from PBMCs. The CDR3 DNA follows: TGCAGTGCTACCGAGGGGGTCTACAATGAGCAGTTCTTC. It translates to CSATEGVYNEQFF.